This TCR beta chain was profiled in a study of vaccination and CD4 T cells after COVID-19. Background on the study: Median draw time for post-COVID samples was approximately 94 days post-diagnosis (range 35 to 161). Study results and limitations: Post-vaccination reactive clonotypes (median around 40) did not differ significantly from post-infection (around 23).

There are 12 residues in the CDR3. The V gene's germline CDR1 is DFQATT and CDR2 SNEGSKA (reference sequence). Between the trimmed V and J ends, which lost 4 bases and 7 bases, there was a span of 13 bases. Concerning this clonotype itself: Its antigen remains unknown.

Scientists ran DNA taken from cultured CD4+ T cells through the Oncomine TCR Beta short-read assay for sequencing. TCRdb processed the PCR reads anew with MiXCR; each CDR3 protein has one entry. The sample includes some 15,000 distinct CDR3 sequences, approximately 24% of them seen just once. As for treatment: roughly 10-day PBMC culture with coronavirus spike peptide pools or control peptides (ViraFEST assay). Peptide pools at roughly 11 ug/ml stimulated two million PBMCs per well with about 9.1 IU/ml IL-2. Both day 3 and day 7 involved replacing half of the medium with fresh IL-2 medium. The input for sequencing was CD4+ T cells from blood, cultured in vitro, taken after SARS-CoV-2 vaccination. The clonotype was recovered from a human donor who had recovered from COVID-19. The gene calls are TRBV20-1 and TRBJ1-2; D gene unclear. This CDR3 reads CSAIDDGVGYTF. For the CDR3, the DNA is TGCAGTGCTATAGACGATGGGGTTGGCTACACCTTC.